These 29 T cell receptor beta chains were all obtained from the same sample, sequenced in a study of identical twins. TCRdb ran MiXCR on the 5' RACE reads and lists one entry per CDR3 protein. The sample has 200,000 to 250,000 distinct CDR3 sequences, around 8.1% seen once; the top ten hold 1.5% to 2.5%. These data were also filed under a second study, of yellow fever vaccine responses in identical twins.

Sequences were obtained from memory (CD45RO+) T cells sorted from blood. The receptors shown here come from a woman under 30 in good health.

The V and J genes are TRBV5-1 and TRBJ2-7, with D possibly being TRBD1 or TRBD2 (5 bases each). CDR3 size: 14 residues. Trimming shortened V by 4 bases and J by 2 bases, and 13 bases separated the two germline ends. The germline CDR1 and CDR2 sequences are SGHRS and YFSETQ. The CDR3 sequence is CASSHRDGTYEQYF. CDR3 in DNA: TGCGCCAGCAGCCACCGGGACGGAACCTACGAGCAGTACTTC.

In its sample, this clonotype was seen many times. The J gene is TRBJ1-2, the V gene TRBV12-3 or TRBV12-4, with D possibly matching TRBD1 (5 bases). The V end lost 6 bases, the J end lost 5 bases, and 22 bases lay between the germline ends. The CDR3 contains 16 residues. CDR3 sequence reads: CASSPIQAGSPYGYTF. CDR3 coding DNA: TGTGCCAGCAGCCCAATACAGGCAGGGTCCCCTTATGGCTACACCTTC.

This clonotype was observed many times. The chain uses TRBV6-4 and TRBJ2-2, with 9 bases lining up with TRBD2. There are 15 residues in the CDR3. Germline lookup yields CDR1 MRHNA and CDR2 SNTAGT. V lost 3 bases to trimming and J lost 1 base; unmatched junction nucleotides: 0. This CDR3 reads CASSETSGNTGELFF. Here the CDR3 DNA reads TGTGCCAGCAGTGAGACTAGCGGGAACACCGGGGAGCTGTTTTTT.

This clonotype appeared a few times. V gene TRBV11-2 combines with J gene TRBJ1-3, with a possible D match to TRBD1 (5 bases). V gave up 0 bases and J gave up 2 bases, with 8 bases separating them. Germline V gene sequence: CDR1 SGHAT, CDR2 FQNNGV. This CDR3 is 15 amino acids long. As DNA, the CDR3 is TGTGCCAGCAGCTTAGAGTGGACACCTGGAAACACCATATATTTT. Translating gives CASSLEWTPGNTIYF. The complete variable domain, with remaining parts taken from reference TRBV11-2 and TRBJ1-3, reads EAGVAQSPRYKIIEKRQSVAFWCNPISGHATLYWYQQILGQGPKLLIQFQNNGVVDDSQLPKDRFSAERLKGVDSTLKIQPAKLEDSAVYLCASSLEWTPGNTIYFGEGSWLTVV.

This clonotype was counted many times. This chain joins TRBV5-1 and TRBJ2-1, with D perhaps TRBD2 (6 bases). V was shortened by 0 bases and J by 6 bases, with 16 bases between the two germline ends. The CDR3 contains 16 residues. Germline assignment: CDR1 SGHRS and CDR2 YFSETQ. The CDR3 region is CASSLGTGTGINEQFF. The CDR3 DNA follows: TGCGCCAGCAGCTTGGGAACCGGGACTGGAATCAATGAGCAGTTCTTC.

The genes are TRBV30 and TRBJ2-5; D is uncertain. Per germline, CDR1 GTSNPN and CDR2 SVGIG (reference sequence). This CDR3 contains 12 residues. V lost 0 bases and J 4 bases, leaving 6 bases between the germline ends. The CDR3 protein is CAWSVRGETQYF. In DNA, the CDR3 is TGTGCCTGGAGTGTACGTGGAGAGACCCAGTACTTC.

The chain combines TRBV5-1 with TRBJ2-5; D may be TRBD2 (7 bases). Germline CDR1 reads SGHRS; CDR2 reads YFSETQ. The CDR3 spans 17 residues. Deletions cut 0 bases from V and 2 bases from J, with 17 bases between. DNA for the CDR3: TGCGCCAGCAGCTTGGGTCGGTTGGGGGGGCCTCAAGAGACCCAGTACTTC. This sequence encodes CASSLGRLGGPQETQYF.

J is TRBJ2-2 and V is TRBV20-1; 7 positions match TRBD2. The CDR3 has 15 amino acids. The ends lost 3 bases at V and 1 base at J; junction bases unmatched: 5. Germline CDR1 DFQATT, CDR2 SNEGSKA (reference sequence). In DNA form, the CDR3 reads TGCAGTGCTAGCGGGGGGAGGGGGAACACCGGGGAGCTGTTTTTT. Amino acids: CSASGGRGNTGELFF.

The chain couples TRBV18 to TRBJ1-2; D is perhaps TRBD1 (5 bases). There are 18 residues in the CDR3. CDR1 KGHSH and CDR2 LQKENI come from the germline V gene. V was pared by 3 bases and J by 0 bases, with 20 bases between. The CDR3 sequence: CASSPEVAGLGANYGYTF. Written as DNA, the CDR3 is TGTGCCAGCTCACCGGAGGTTGCAGGGTTGGGAGCTAACTATGGCTACACCTTC.

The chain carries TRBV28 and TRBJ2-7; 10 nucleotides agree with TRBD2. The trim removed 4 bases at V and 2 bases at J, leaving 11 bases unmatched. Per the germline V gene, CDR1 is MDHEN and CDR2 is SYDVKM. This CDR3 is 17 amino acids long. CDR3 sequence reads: CASSSPSISGRAYEQYF. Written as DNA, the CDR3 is TGTGCCAGCAGTTCCCCCTCAATCAGCGGGAGGGCCTACGAGCAGTACTTC.

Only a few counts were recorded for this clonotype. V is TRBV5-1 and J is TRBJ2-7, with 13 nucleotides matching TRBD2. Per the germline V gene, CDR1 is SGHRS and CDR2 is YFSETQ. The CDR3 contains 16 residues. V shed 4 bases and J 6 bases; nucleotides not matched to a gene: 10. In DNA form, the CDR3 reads TGCGCCAGCAGCGAAGAACCGGGACTAGCGGGACGCGAGCAGTACTTC. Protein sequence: CASSEEPGLAGREQYF.

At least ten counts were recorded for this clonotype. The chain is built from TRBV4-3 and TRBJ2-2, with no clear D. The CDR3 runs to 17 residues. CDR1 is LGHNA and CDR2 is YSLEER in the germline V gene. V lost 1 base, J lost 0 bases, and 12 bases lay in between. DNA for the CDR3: TGCGCCAGCAGCCAAGTTAAGCGCCTCGCGAACACCGGGGAGCTGTTTTTT. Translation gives CASSQVKRLANTGELFF.

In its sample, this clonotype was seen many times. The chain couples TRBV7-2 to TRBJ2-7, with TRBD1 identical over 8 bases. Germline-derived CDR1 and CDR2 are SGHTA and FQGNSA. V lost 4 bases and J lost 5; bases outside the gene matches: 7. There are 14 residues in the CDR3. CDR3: CASSSDRDVHEQYF. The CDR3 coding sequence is TGTGCCAGCAGCTCGGACAGGGATGTACACGAGCAGTACTTC.

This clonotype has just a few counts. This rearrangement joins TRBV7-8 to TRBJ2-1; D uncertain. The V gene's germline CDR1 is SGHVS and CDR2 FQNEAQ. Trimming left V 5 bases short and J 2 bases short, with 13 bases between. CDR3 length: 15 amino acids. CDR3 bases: TGTGCCAGCAGCATCCGGACGGGTACCTACAATGAGCAGTTCTTC. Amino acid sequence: CASSIRTGTYNEQFF. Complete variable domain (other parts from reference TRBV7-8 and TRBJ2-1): GAGVSQSPRYKVAKRGQDVALRCDPISGHVSLFWYQQALGQGPEFLTYFQNEAQLDKSGLPSDRFFAERPEGSVSTLKIQRTQQEDSAVYLCASSIRTGTYNEQFFGPGTRLTVL.

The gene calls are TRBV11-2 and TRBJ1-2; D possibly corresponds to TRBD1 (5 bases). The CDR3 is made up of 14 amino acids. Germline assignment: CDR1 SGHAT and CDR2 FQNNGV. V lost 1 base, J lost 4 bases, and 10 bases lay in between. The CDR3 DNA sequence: TGTGCCAGCAGCTTAGGGGGGAAAAGCTATGGCTACACCTTC. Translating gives CASSLGGKSYGYTF. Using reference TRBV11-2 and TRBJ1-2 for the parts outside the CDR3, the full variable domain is EAGVAQSPRYKIIEKRQSVAFWCNPISGHATLYWYQQILGQGPKLLIQFQNNGVVDDSQLPKDRFSAERLKGVDSTLKIQPAKLEDSAVYLCASSLGGKSYGYTFGSGTRLTVV.

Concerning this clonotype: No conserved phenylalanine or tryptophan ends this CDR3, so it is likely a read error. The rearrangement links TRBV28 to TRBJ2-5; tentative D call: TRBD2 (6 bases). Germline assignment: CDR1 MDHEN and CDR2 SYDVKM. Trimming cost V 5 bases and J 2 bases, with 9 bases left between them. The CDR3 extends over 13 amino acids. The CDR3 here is CASSKGGQETQYY. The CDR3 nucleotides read TGTGCCAGCAGTAAGGGAGGTCAAGAGACCCAGTACTAC.

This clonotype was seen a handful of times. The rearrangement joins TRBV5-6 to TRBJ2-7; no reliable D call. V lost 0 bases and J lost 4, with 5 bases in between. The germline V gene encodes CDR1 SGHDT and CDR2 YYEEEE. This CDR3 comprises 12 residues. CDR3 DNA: TGTGCCAGCAGCTTGGCCTGGTACGAGCAGTACTTC. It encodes CASSLAWYEQYF.

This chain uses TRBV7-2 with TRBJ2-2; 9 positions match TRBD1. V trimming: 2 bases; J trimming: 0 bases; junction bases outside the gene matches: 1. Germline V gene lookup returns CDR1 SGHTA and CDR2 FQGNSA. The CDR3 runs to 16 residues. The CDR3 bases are TGTGCCAGCAGCTTAAGGACAGGGGCGAACACCGGGGAGCTGTTTTTT. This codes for CASSLRTGANTGELFF. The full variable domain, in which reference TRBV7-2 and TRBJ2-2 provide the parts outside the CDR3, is GAGVSQSPSNKVTEKGKDVELRCDPISGHTALYWYRQSLGQGLEFLIYFQGNSAPDKSGLPSDRFSAERTGGSVSTLTIQRTQQEDSAVYLCASSLRTGANTGELFFGEGSRLTVL.

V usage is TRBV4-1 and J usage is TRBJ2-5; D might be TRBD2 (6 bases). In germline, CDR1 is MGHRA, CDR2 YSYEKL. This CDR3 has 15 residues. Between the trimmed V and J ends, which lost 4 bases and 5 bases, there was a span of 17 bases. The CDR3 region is CASSPTGGAEETQYF. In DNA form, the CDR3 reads TGCGCCAGCAGCCCAACCGGAGGGGCGGAGGAGACCCAGTACTTC.

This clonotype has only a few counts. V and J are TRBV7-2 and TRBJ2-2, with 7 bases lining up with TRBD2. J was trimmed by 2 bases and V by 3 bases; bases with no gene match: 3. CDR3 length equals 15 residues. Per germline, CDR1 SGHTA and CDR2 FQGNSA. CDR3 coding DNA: TGTGCCAGCAGCTTGAGCGGGGCCAACACCGGGGAGCTGTTTTTT. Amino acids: CASSLSGANTGELFF.

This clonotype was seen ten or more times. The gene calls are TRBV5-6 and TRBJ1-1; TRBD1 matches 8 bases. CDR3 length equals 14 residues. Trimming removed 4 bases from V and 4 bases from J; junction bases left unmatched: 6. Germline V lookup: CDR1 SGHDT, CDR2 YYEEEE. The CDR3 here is CASSLDRAGTEAFF. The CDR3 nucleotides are TGTGCCAGCAGCCTGGACAGGGCCGGCACTGAAGCTTTCTTT.

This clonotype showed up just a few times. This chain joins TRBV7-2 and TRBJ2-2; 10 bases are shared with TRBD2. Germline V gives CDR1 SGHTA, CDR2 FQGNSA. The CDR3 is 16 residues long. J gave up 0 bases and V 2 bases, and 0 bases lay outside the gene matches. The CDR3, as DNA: TGTGCCAGCAGCTTAAGCGGGGGGGCGAACACCGGGGAGCTGTTTTTT. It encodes CASSLSGGANTGELFF. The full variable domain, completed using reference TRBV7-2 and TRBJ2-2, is GAGVSQSPSNKVTEKGKDVELRCDPISGHTALYWYRQSLGQGLEFLIYFQGNSAPDKSGLPSDRFSAERTGGSVSTLTIQRTQQEDSAVYLCASSLSGGANTGELFFGEGSRLTVL.

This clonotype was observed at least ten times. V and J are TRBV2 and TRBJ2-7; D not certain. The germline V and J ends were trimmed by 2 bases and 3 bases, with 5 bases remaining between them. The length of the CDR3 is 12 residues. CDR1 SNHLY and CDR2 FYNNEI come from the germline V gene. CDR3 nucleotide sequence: TGTGCCAGCAGTGAAATTGGCTACGAGCAGTACTTC. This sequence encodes CASSEIGYEQYF.

The DNA for the CDR3 is TGTGCCAGCAGCCGTCTGCGGGGGAAAAATGAAAAACTGTTTTTT. Translation gives CASSRLRGKNEKLFF. The chain is built from TRBV7-9 and TRBJ1-4, with a tentative D call TRBD1 (5 bases). Germline V CDR1 and CDR2: SEHNR, FQNEAQ (reference sequence). The CDR3 sequence is 15 residues long. V lost 5 bases to trimming and J lost 5 bases, with 15 bases between them.

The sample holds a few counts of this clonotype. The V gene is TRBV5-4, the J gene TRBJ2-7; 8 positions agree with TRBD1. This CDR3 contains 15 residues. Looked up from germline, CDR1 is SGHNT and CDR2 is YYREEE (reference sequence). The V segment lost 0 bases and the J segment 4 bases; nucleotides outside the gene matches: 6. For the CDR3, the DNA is TGTGCCAGCAGCTTGGGGCCAGGGGGCTCTTACGAGCAGTACTTC. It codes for CASSLGPGGSYEQYF.

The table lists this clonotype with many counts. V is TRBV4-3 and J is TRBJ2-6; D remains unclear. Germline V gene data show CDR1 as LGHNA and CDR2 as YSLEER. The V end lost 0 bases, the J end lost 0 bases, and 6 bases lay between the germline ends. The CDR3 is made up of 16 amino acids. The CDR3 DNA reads TGCGCCAGCAGCCAAGATCCGACCTCTGGGGCCAACGTCCTGACTTTC. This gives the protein CASSQDPTSGANVLTF.

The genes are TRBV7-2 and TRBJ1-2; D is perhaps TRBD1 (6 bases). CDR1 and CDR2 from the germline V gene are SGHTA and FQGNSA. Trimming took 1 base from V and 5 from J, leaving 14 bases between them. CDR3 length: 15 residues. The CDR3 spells CASSLVRRQDYGYTF. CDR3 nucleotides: TGTGCCAGCAGCTTAGTGAGAAGACAGGATTATGGCTACACCTTC.

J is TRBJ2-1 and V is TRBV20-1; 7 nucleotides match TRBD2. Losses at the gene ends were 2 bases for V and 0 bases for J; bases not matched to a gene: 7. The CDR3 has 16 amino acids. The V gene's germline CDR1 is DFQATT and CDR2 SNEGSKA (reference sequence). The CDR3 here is CSARPTSGNSYNEQFF. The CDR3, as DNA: TGCAGTGCTAGACCTACGAGCGGGAACTCCTACAATGAGCAGTTCTTC.

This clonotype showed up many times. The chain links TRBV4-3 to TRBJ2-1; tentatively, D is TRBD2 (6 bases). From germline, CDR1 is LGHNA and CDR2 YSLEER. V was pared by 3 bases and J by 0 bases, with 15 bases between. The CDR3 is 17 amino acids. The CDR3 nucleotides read TGCGCCAGCAGCCACCGAGGAGGGATAAGCTCCTACAATGAGCAGTTCTTC. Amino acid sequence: CASSHRGGISSYNEQFF.